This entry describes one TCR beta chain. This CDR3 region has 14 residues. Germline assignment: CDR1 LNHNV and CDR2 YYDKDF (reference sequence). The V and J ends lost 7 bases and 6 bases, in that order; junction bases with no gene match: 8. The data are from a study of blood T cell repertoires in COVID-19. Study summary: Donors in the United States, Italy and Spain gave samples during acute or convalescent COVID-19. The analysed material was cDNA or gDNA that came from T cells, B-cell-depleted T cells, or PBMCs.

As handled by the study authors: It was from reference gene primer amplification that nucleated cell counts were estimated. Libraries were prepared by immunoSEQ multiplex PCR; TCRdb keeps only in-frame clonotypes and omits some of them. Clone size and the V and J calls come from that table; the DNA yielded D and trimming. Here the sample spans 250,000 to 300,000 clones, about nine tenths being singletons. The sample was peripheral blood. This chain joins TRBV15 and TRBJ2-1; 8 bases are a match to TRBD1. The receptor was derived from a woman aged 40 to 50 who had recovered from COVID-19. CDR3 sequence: CATKPDRDINEQFF. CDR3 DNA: TGTGCCACCAAGCCGGACAGGGATATCAATGAGCAGTTCTTC.